The next 20 T cell receptor beta chains were all read from a single sample in a study of blood T cell dynamics during melanoma immunotherapy. As to time point: week 3, after first cycle of checkpoint inhibitor. Measured with immunoSEQ multiplex PCR; TCRdb has only the in-frame clones, and not every one. The table includes about 4,900 clones, 88% detected once. The material was blood, obtained from a patient treated with checkpoint blockade. The receptors were sampled from a human donor with melanoma.

This sequence joins TRBV7-8 and TRBJ2-3, with 8 nucleotides matching TRBD1. CDR1 SGHVS and CDR2 FQNEAQ come from the germline V gene. CDR3 length equals 16 residues. The ends lost 5 bases at V and 1 base at J; junction bases unmatched: 8. The CDR3 DNA reads TGTGCCAGCAGCCCTGGACAGGGAGCGGGCACAGATACGCAGTATTTT. This sequence encodes CASSPGQGAGTDTQYF.

V gene TRBV6-5 combines with J gene TRBJ2-6, with no clear D. The V end lost 10 bases, the J end lost 0 bases, and 7 bases lay between the germline ends. Germline V gene sequence: CDR1 MNHEY, CDR2 SVGAGI. The CDR3 loop spans 13 amino acids. CDR3 region: CATTYSGANVLTF. The CDR3 nucleotides read TGTGCCACCACATACTCTGGGGCCAACGTCCTGACTTTC.

The CDR3 loop is CASSPDTNNEQFF. CDR3 nucleotides: TGTGCCAGCTCCCCGGACACGAACAATGAGCAGTTCTTC. The V and J genes are TRBV11-3 and TRBJ2-1, with D perhaps matching TRBD1 (5 bases). The V gene's germline CDR1 is SGHNT and CDR2 YENEEA. The V end lost 8 bases, the J end lost 5 bases, and 13 bases lay between the germline ends. This CDR3 comprises 13 residues.

The chain uses TRBV10-1 and TRBJ2-7, with D maybe TRBD1 (5 bases). V was cut by 6 bases and J by 9 bases, with 21 bases left in between. Germline V gene data show CDR1 as WNHNN and CDR2 as SYGVQD (reference sequence). There are 14 residues in the CDR3. This chain's CDR3 is CASSHDSELSVQYF. The CDR3 nucleotides read TGCGCCAGCAGCCATGACAGCGAACTCTCTGTGCAGTACTTC.

The chain recombines TRBV29-1 with TRBJ2-7, with D uncertain. This CDR3 is built from 13 residues. The germline gives CDR1 SQVTM, CDR2 ANQGSEA. V was trimmed by 4 bases and J by 9 bases, leaving 19 bases between them. CDR3 amino acids: CSVGTDSSWGQYF. The CDR3 DNA reads as TGCAGCGTTGGGACGGATTCCTCCTGGGGGCAGTACTTC.

The chain joins TRBV7-2 to TRBJ2-7, with 9 nucleotides matching TRBD2. With 0 bases clipped from V and 2 bases from J, the junction kept 2 bases outside the gene matches. The germline V gene encodes CDR1 SGHTA and CDR2 FQGNSA. The CDR3 is made up of 15 amino acids. CDR3 in amino acids: CASSLAPSGTYEQYF. The CDR3 DNA follows: TGTGCCAGCAGCTTAGCCCCTAGCGGGACCTACGAGCAGTACTTC.

The V gene is TRBV4-3, the J gene TRBJ1-2; D unresolved. CDR3 length equals 13 residues. Germline CDR1 and CDR2: LGHNA and YSLEER. Trimming shortened V by 4 bases and J by 2 bases, and 8 bases separated the two germline ends. The CDR3 nucleotides are TGCGCCAGCAGCCGGGAGACAAACTATGGCTACACCTTC. It yields the protein CASSRETNYGYTF.

This clone was found once. This rearrangement joins TRBV30 to TRBJ1-2; D possibly corresponds to TRBD1 (6 bases). Between the trimmed V and J ends, which lost 0 bases and 6 bases, there was a span of 17 bases. The CDR3 is made up of 15 amino acids. Per the germline V gene, CDR1 is GTSNPN and CDR2 is SVGIG (reference sequence). The CDR3 nucleotides are TGTGCCTGGAGTGTACTTAAGGGGGGAGGTGATGGCTACACCTTC. Its protein product is CAWSVLKGGGDGYTF.

CDR3 sequence (DNA): TGTGCCAGCAGCCCGCCGACTAGCGGGCAATTGGCGAATGAGCAGTTCTTC. Protein product: CASSPPTSGQLANEQFF. The chain employs TRBV7-2 and TRBJ2-1; 10 bases are a match to TRBD2. Per germline, CDR1 SGHTA and CDR2 FQGNSA. The J segment lost 7 bases and the V segment lost 5 bases, leaving 14 bases of the junction unmatched. The CDR3 spans 17 residues.

The chain combines TRBV6-6 with TRBJ2-7; 11 bases align to TRBD2. Germline lookup yields CDR1 MNHNY and CDR2 SVGAGI (reference sequence). This CDR3 contains 16 residues. J gave up 3 bases and V 7 bases, and 11 bases lay outside the gene matches. This CDR3 reads CASNTPTGLAVYEQYF. CDR3 nucleotide sequence: TGTGCCAGCAACACACCGACGGGACTAGCGGTCTACGAGCAGTACTTC.

This chain uses TRBV5-1 with TRBJ2-1; the D call may be TRBD1 or TRBD2 (5 bases each). CDR1 and CDR2 (germline): SGHRS, YFSETQ. The CDR3 is 15 residues long. V was shortened by 4 bases and J by 5 bases, with 16 bases between the two germline ends. The CDR3 spells CASSPVGVENNEQFF. The CDR3 DNA reads as TGCGCCAGCAGCCCGGTGGGGGTGGAAAACAATGAGCAGTTCTTC.

This clone has just one count. V is TRBV10-3 and J is TRBJ1-6; D is undetermined. The germline CDR1 and CDR2 sequences are ENHRY and SYGVKD. V lost 0 bases and J lost 9, with 12 bases in between. This CDR3 spans 15 amino acids. CDR3 sequence (DNA): TGTGCCATCAGTGAGTCTAACCTACCGGGTTCACCCCTCCACTTT. It specifies CAISESNLPGSPLHF.

This clone was seen a few times. This chain uses TRBV2 with TRBJ2-7; D possibly corresponds to TRBD1 (5 bases). Trimming stripped 3 bases from V and 2 bases from J, with 14 bases between. The CDR3 runs 15 residues. Germline V gene sequence: CDR1 SNHLY, CDR2 FYNNEI. The CDR3 loop is CASSEMGRATYEQYF. CDR3 nucleotide sequence: TGTGCCAGCAGTGAGATGGGCAGGGCCACCTACGAGCAGTACTTC.

CDR3 coding DNA: TGTGCCAGCAGCTTAGGTACACGTGAGCAGTTCTTC. Protein product: CASSLGTREQFF. The chain carries TRBV7-2 and TRBJ2-1; D call uncertain. Germline V gives CDR1 SGHTA, CDR2 FQGNSA. V was trimmed by 1 base and J by 9 bases, leaving 7 bases between them. CDR3 size: 12 residues.

The table lists this clone with a few counts. The chain has TRBV5-7 and TRBJ1-5; 8 bases line up with TRBD1. TRBV5-7 is noted as an ORF with a role that remains uncertain. Trimming cost V 5 bases and J 5 bases; bases outside gene matches: 6. The length of the CDR3 is 14 residues. The CDR3 DNA reads TGTGCCAGCAGGGACGGGACAGGCTATCAGCCCCAGCATTTT. This encodes CASRDGTGYQPQHF.

This chain joins TRBV7-2 and TRBJ2-7; D might be TRBD2 (6 bases). Trimming left V 2 bases short and J 2 bases short, with 13 bases between. The CDR3 covers 15 residues. Per the germline V gene, CDR1 is SGHTA and CDR2 is FQGNSA. The CDR3 is CASSLLAAVTYEQYF. CDR3 in DNA: TGTGCCAGCAGCTTATTAGCGGCAGTCACCTACGAGCAGTACTTC.

V is TRBV23-1 and J is TRBJ2-1; D assignment may be TRBD1 or TRBD2 (5 bases each). TRBV23-1 belongs to the ORF category, with a function that is uncertain. V gave up 0 bases and J gave up 5 bases, with 17 bases separating them. The CDR3 consists of 17 residues. The chain's CDR3 is CASSQSNRRDPDNEQFF. The CDR3 DNA reads as TGCGCCAGCAGTCAATCGAACCGCCGGGACCCCGACAATGAGCAGTTCTTC.

The chain couples TRBV21-1 to TRBJ2-3. TRBV21-1 is labeled a pseudogene. The CDR3 loop spans 15 amino acids. In DNA, the CDR3 is TGTGCCAGCAGTTCCCGGGACCGGCCGGCTGATACGCAGTATTTT. Protein product: CASSSRDRPADTQYF.

The chain is built from TRBV19 and TRBJ2-1; D is possibly TRBD2 (6 bases). Trimming took 6 bases from V and 7 from J, leaving 13 bases between them. Germline-derived CDR1 and CDR2 are LNHDA and SQIVND (reference sequence). The CDR3 extends over 13 amino acids. The CDR3, as DNA: TGTGCCAGTAGATCCGGGAGAATGAATGAGCAGTTCTTC. Its translation is CASRSGRMNEQFF.

This chain connects TRBV27 to TRBJ2-5; the D call may be TRBD1 or TRBD2 (6 bases each). The CDR3 covers 16 residues. Trimming took 4 bases from V and 3 from J, leaving 18 bases between them. CDR1 is MNHEY, CDR2 SMNVEV, per germline (reference sequence). CDR3 sequence reads: CASSWGLDSYEETQYF. For the CDR3, the DNA is TGTGCCAGCAGTTGGGGACTGGACAGCTATGAAGAGACCCAGTACTTC.